This entry is about one T cell receptor beta chain. Its antigen is still unknown. Per-base qualities were not stored, and no clone one base away is much larger. CDR1 and CDR2 were assigned from the germline V gene as SGHVS and FNYEAQ. Between the V and J ends, shortened by 5 bases and 10 bases respectively, the junction contains 13 bases. The CDR3 numbers 12 residues from cysteine through phenylalanine. Only CDR3 DNA remains: 36 bases, in frame from the first base. This specimen belongs to a study of response to subunit inactivated influenza vaccine (dated by TCRdb to between 2017 and 2018). Concerning the study at large: To follow how T cells responded to a trivalent subunit inactivated influenza vaccine, the researchers relied on deep quantitative profiling of the T cell receptor repertoire. The paper's findings and limits, for the study overall: The authors suggested that each seasonal influenza vaccination may recruit only a limited number of new T cells.

Libraries were constructed by RT-PCR. The instrument was an Illumina HiSeq 2500. Starting from the raw public reads, TCRdb applied fastp trimming at Q25, assembled clones with MiXCR and retained in-frame beta chains. Identical CDR3 proteins give one entry, which carries the most common genes and DNA. The table for this sample lists just over 300,000 distinct CDR3 sequences; just over 20% of them were counted only once. The ten biggest clones cover 10% to 13% of the sample. The sequence derives from a man between 50 and 69 years old who received an inactivated influenza vaccine. Donor details come from another sample of the same person, matched by shared clones. The V and J segments used are TRBV7-6 and TRBJ2-3; the D gene is unclear. Sample: PBMCs from blood, taken less than 22 months after vaccination. The CDR3 reads CASSPGPPSQYF. Here is the DNA: TGTGCCAGCAGCCCTGGACCGCCGTCGCAGTATTTT.